This T cell receptor (beta chain) was found in a study of blood T cell repertoires in COVID-19. Whole-study context: PBMCs, B-cell-depleted T cells, or T cells were the source of the cDNA or gDNA that made up the material.

Sequencing used immunoSEQ multiplex PCR; TCRdb keeps in-frame clones, though not all of them. The table shows 81,000 or so clones, with 85% occurring only once. Unmatched junction bases numbered 14, after V lost 2 bases and J lost 5 bases. This CDR3 contains 17 residues. In germline, CDR1 is MNHEY, CDR2 SVGEGT. This clone occurred once. This chain uses TRBV6-2 or TRBV6-3 with TRBJ2-7, with 8 bases matching TRBD1. The sample was peripheral blood. The receptor was isolated from a man in his fifties or sixties with COVID-19, enrolled during active disease. The CDR3 sequence: CASSYAIDRGSGDEQYF. Here the CDR3 DNA reads TGTGCCAGCAGTTACGCCATCGACAGGGGTTCCGGGGACGAGCAGTACTTC.